The 24 T cell receptor beta chains below all came from one sample that was sequenced in a study of blood T cell repertoires in COVID-19. The repertoire was sequenced with immunoSEQ multiplex PCR; TCRdb's copy has only in-frame clones and lacks some. In the table there are about 290,000 clones, roughly 86% of which are singletons. Sequenced input: peripheral blood. The source is a woman aged 30 to 39 with COVID-19, enrolled during active disease.

J is TRBJ1-2 and V is TRBV7-7, with TRBD1 as a possible D gene (5 bases). Germline V lookup: CDR1 SSHAT, CDR2 FNYEAQ (reference sequence). The CDR3 loop spans 15 amino acids. Trimming removed 5 bases at V and 4 bases at J, with 17 bases between. The CDR3 here is CASSPHTQDSYGYTF. The CDR3 coding sequence is TGTGCCAGCAGCCCCCACACCCAAGACAGCTATGGCTACACCTTC.

CDR3 amino acids: CASSEGPSSYNEQFF. The DNA for the CDR3 is TGCGCCAGCAGTGAGGGGCCGAGCTCCTACAATGAGCAGTTCTTC. The chain couples TRBV10-2 to TRBJ2-1; D unclear. The CDR3 sequence is 15 residues long. Germline loops: CDR1 WSHSY, CDR2 SAAADI. Deletions cut 2 bases from V and 0 bases from J, with 8 bases between.

The chain links TRBV11-1 to TRBJ2-1; TRBD2 is a possible D gene (5 bases). Trimming shortened V by 1 base and J by 3 bases, and 10 bases separated the two germline ends. This CDR3 region has 15 residues. Germline V lookup: CDR1 SGHAT, CDR2 FQDESV (reference sequence). The CDR3 DNA follows: TGTGCCAGCAGCTTAGAGAGCGGAGACTACAATGAGCAGTTCTTC. Translation: CASSLESGDYNEQFF. The variable domain in full, with the rest retrieved from reference TRBV11-1 and TRBJ2-1, is EAEVAQSPRYKITEKSQAVAFWCDPISGHATLYWYRQILGQGPELLVQFQDESVVDDSQLPKDRFSAERLKGVDSTLKIQPAELGDSAMYLCASSLESGDYNEQFFGPGTRLTVL.

V is TRBV27 and J is TRBJ1-5; 7 bases agree with TRBD1. The CDR3 length is 14 residues. The V and J ends lost 5 bases and 2 bases, in that order; junction bases with no gene match: 3. Germline CDR1 is MNHEY and CDR2 is SMNVEV (reference sequence). This chain's CDR3 is CASSPTGRNQPQHF. The CDR3, as DNA: TGTGCCAGCAGTCCGACAGGGCGCAATCAGCCCCAGCATTTT.

This sequence joins TRBV19 and TRBJ2-5; 11 bases line up with TRBD1. From germline, CDR1 is LNHDA and CDR2 SQIVND (reference sequence). J lost 1 base, V lost 5 bases, and 3 bases had no gene match. There are 15 residues in the CDR3. CDR3 sequence reads: CASSPGTGGQETQYF. As DNA, the CDR3 is TGTGCCAGTAGTCCCGGGACAGGGGGCCAAGAGACCCAGTACTTC.

J is TRBJ1-2 and V is TRBV7-2; D might be TRBD1 (6 bases). Trimming took off 5 bases at V and 5 bases at J, with 18 bases between the two ends. The CDR3 loop spans 15 amino acids. Germline-derived CDR1 and CDR2 are SGHTA and FQGNSA. The CDR3 DNA follows: TGTGCCAGCAGCCAAACGCTAGGGGGGGGATATGGCTACACCTTC. Amino acid sequence: CASSQTLGGGYGYTF.

V usage is TRBV4-1 and J usage is TRBJ1-1; no clear D. The V gene's germline CDR1 is MGHRA and CDR2 YSYEKL. Trimming stripped 0 bases from V and 4 bases from J, with 12 bases between. There are 15 residues in the CDR3. The CDR3 loop reads CASSQDLYSGTEAFF. The CDR3 coding sequence is TGCGCCAGCAGCCAAGACCTATACAGTGGCACTGAAGCTTTCTTT.

This chain joins TRBV5-5 and TRBJ2-1, with TRBD1 as a possible D gene (6 bases). Germline values: CDR1 SGHKS, CDR2 YYEKEE (reference sequence). The CDR3 is 14 residues long. Between the trimmed V and J ends, which lost 3 bases and 7 bases, there was a span of 14 bases. Written as DNA, the CDR3 is TGTGCCAGCAGCTCCCTATACCAGGGGAATGAGCAGTTCTTC. Its protein is CASSSLYQGNEQFF.

The chain employs TRBV7-6 and TRBJ2-7; D is ambiguous. Per the germline V gene, CDR1 is SGHVS and CDR2 is FNYEAQ. V was pared by 4 bases and J by 0 bases, with 10 bases between. The CDR3 is made up of 14 amino acids. DNA for the CDR3: TGTGCCAGCAGCTCCAGGCGAAGCTCCTACGAGCAGTACTTC. Protein sequence: CASSSRRSSYEQYF.

The gene calls are TRBV7-9 and TRBJ2-1; TRBD1 agrees at 12 bases. V lost 5 bases, J lost 7 bases, and 9 bases stayed unmatched. Per germline, CDR1 SEHNR and CDR2 FQNEAQ (reference sequence). The CDR3 is 16 residues long. CDR3 sequence: CASSHSGTGGWNEQFF. The DNA for the CDR3 is TGTGCCAGCAGCCATTCCGGGACAGGGGGCTGGAATGAGCAGTTCTTC.

The chain carries TRBV10-3 and TRBJ2-7; maybe TRBD1 (6 bases). Trimming pared 2 bases from V and 5 bases from J, leaving 16 bases between. The V gene's germline CDR1 is ENHRY and CDR2 SYGVKD. This CDR3 spans 15 amino acids. The CDR3 protein is CAISETGSPPHEQYF. Written as DNA, the CDR3 is TGTGCCATCAGTGAGACAGGGTCCCCGCCACACGAGCAGTACTTC.

This chain connects TRBV29-1 to TRBJ2-4; TRBD1 matches 7 bases. This CDR3 has 13 amino acids. Losses at the gene ends were 6 bases for V and 5 bases for J; bases not matched to a gene: 7. Germline V lookup: CDR1 SQVTM, CDR2 ANQGSEA. This chain's CDR3 is CSVARDSQNIQYF. CDR3 in DNA: TGCAGCGTCGCCCGGGACAGCCAAAACATTCAGTACTTC.

V and J are TRBV7-2 and TRBJ1-1; D remains ambiguous. Deletions cut 4 bases from V and 0 bases from J, with 12 bases between. Germline CDR1 SGHTA, CDR2 FQGNSA. This CDR3 is 15 amino acids long. In DNA, the CDR3 is TGTGCCAGCAGCTCCTCCCCCGACATGAACACTGAAGCTTTCTTT. Translated: CASSSSPDMNTEAFF. Drawing the rest from reference TRBV7-2 and TRBJ1-1, the complete variable domain is GAGVSQSPSNKVTEKGKDVELRCDPISGHTALYWYRQSLGQGLEFLIYFQGNSAPDKSGLPSDRFSAERTGGSVSTLTIQRTQQEDSAVYLCASSSSPDMNTEAFFGQGTRLTVV.

The V gene is TRBV6-5, the J gene TRBJ2-3; 9 nucleotides agree with TRBD1. The CDR3 spans 13 residues. CDR1 is MNHEY, CDR2 SVGAGI, per germline. Trimming took 6 bases from V and 13 from J; bases not matched to a gene: 11. In DNA form, the CDR3 reads TGTGCCAGCAGCCCAGGGACAGGGAAAAATAAGTATTTT. This encodes CASSPGTGKNKYF.

This sequence joins TRBV19 and TRBJ1-1; D gene ambiguous. V dropped 3 bases and J dropped 1 base, with 15 bases sitting between them. Germline V CDR1 and CDR2: LNHDA, SQIVND (reference sequence). The CDR3 sequence is 16 residues long. CDR3 DNA: TGTGCCAGTAGTATCCCGATTAGCAGATCGAACACTGAAGCTTTCTTT. It encodes CASSIPISRSNTEAFF.

The chain is built from TRBV7-4 and TRBJ2-1; 8 nucleotides match TRBD2. Germline V gives CDR1 SGHVT, CDR2 SQSDAQ. With 5 bases clipped from V and 10 bases from J, the junction kept 16 bases outside the gene matches. CDR3 length: 16 residues. This chain's CDR3 is CASSQVGLAPSEEQFF. The CDR3 DNA sequence: TGTGCCAGCAGCCAAGTAGGACTAGCCCCGTCGGAGGAGCAGTTCTTC.

V usage is TRBV27 and J usage is TRBJ1-1; TRBD1 is a possible D gene (5 bases). The CDR3 spans 16 residues. Trimming left V 7 bases short and J 1 base short, with 19 bases between. Per germline, CDR1 MNHEY and CDR2 SMNVEV (reference sequence). CDR3 loop: CASTPSRGRGNTEAFF. In DNA form, the CDR3 reads TGTGCCAGCACCCCCTCCCGGGGGAGGGGGAACACTGAAGCTTTCTTT.

The chain is built from TRBV11-2 and TRBJ2-5, with no clear D. Trimming removed 3 bases at V and 5 bases at J, with 4 bases between. Germline CDR1 and CDR2: SGHAT and FQNNGV. There are 11 residues in the CDR3. In DNA form, the CDR3 reads TGTGCCAGCAGCTTCATGGAGACCCAGTACTTC. It specifies CASSFMETQYF.

Regarding this clone: The sample has other DNA sequences that encode this CDR3 too. The chain recombines TRBV5-4 with TRBJ1-2; tentative D call: TRBD1 (6 bases). CDR3 length equals 15 residues. V lost 1 base, J lost 2 bases, and 12 bases lay in between. Germline values: CDR1 SGHNT, CDR2 YYREEE (reference sequence). The CDR3 nucleotides read TGTGCCAGCAGCTTGAAGTCCACAGGGAACTATGGCTACACCTTC. It specifies CASSLKSTGNYGYTF.

The chain joins TRBV6-6 to TRBJ1-1; 7 bases line up with TRBD1. Unmatched junction bases numbered 13, after V lost 8 bases and J lost 7 bases. CDR1 and CDR2 (germline): MNHNY, SVGAGI (reference sequence). The CDR3 spans 14 residues. The CDR3 coding sequence is TGTGCCAGCCTAGTCCCAGGGGGTCACGGTGAAGCTTTCTTT. The encoded protein is CASLVPGGHGEAFF.

The chain joins TRBV6-5 to TRBJ1-6; no definite D call. The CDR3 covers 13 residues. V gave up 6 bases and J gave up 12 bases, with 15 bases separating them. Looked up from germline, CDR1 is MNHEY and CDR2 is SVGAGI. The CDR3 DNA sequence: TGTGCCAGCAGCCCAAGCCGACGCGGACCCCTCCACTTT. Protein product: CASSPSRRGPLHF.

This clone has a single count. CDR3 DNA sequence: TGTGCCAGCTCGGACGGGACAGGGGGATCTGAAGCTTTCTTT. Its protein is CASSDGTGGSEAFF. The rearrangement joins TRBV18 to TRBJ1-1, with 11 bases matching TRBD1. The trim removed 6 bases at V and 6 bases at J, leaving 6 bases unmatched. Germline V gives CDR1 KGHSH, CDR2 LQKENI. This CDR3 is built from 14 residues.

The V gene is TRBV11-3, the J gene TRBJ2-2, with D unresolved. The CDR3 contains 16 residues. CDR1 is SGHNT, CDR2 YENEEA, per germline. With 1 base removed from V and 0 bases from J, the gap between germline ends came to 9 bases. CDR3 amino acids: CASSLARASNTGELFF. The CDR3 DNA follows: TGTGCCAGCAGCTTAGCTCGTGCGTCGAACACCGGGGAGCTGTTTTTT. Complete variable domain (other parts from reference TRBV11-3 and TRBJ2-2): EAGVVQSPRYKIIEKKQPVAFWCNPISGHNTLYWYLQNLGQGPELLIRYENEEAVDDSQLPKDRFSAERLKGVDSTLKIQPAELGDSAVYLCASSLARASNTGELFFGEGSRLTVL.

The rearrangement uses TRBV3-1 (or the pseudogene TRBV3-2) and TRBJ2-7; no reliable D call. With 0 bases removed from V and 7 bases from J, the gap between germline ends came to 7 bases. Germline loops: CDR1 LGHDT, CDR2 YNNKEL (reference sequence). The CDR3 is 12 residues long. The CDR3 sequence: CASSQDWQEQYF. CDR3 sequence (DNA): TGTGCCAGCAGCCAAGATTGGCAAGAGCAGTACTTC.